The 21 T cell receptor beta chains in this list originate from one sample, sequenced in a study of T cell changes during pregnancy in multiple sclerosis. TCRdb's table, derived via immunoSEQ multiplex PCR, lists solely in-frame clones and lacks some. The repertoire holds 83,000 or so clones, with approximately 95% as singletons. This specimen consisted of peripheral blood, obtained after pregnancy. The source is a female donor in good health, enrolled as a control in a pregnancy study.

The count of this clone is one. The chain is built from TRBV28 and TRBJ2-5; the D gene is possibly TRBD2 (5 bases). CDR1 is MDHEN, CDR2 SYDVKM, per germline. The CDR3 loop spans 13 amino acids. V was trimmed by 10 bases and J by 1 base, leaving 13 bases between them. The CDR3 DNA reads as TGTGCCACCACCGTGGCGGGCCAAGAGACCCAGTACTTC. The encoded protein is CATTVAGQETQYF.

The CDR3, as DNA: TGTGCCAGCAGCCTCCGGGTCGGAAAAGGAAACACCATATATTTT. Its translation: CASSLRVGKGNTIYF. The chain carries TRBV7-2 and TRBJ1-3; D call uncertain. V was shortened by 5 bases and J by 4 bases, with 15 bases between the two germline ends. The CDR3 runs 15 residues. Germline V gene data show CDR1 as SGHTA and CDR2 as FQGNSA.

The rearrangement joins TRBV21-1 to TRBJ2-1; the D call TRBD2 from the table was never checked on the DNA. TRBV21-1 is designated a pseudogene. This CDR3 contains 17 residues. The CDR3 reads CASNRSGRDLSYNEQFF. The CDR3 bases are TGTGCCAGCAATCGGAGCGGGAGGGACCTCTCCTACAATGAGCAGTTCTTC.

This clone was seen a few times. This chain connects TRBV14 to TRBJ1-1; D remains ambiguous. The V end lost 4 bases, the J end lost 5 bases, and 11 bases lay between the germline ends. This CDR3 region has 13 residues. Germline V lookup: CDR1 SGHDN, CDR2 FVKESK. CDR3 in DNA: TGTGCCAGCAGCCTTCAACGAGGAACTGAAGCTTTCTTT. This encodes CASSLQRGTEAFF.

The gene calls are TRBV5-1 and TRBJ2-5, with a weak D call TRBD2 (5 bases). This CDR3 region has 13 residues. The germline gives CDR1 SGHRS, CDR2 YFSETQ. V was pared by 0 bases and J by 6 bases, with 9 bases between. The CDR3 DNA follows: TGCGCCAGCAGCTTGGGTTCGGGAAAGACCCAGTACTTC. This encodes CASSLGSGKTQYF.

The chain links TRBV28 to TRBJ1-3; no firm D call. CDR1 is MDHEN and CDR2 is SYDVKM in the germline V gene. V lost 3 bases to trimming and J lost 0 bases, with 6 bases between them. The CDR3 runs to 14 residues. CDR3 in amino acids: CASSLASSGNTIYF. As DNA, the CDR3 is TGTGCCAGCAGTTTGGCTAGCTCTGGAAACACCATATATTTT.

The CDR3 is CASSLQGAAETQYF. DNA of the CDR3: TGTGCCAGCAGCTTACAGGGGGCTGCGGAGACCCAGTACTTC. This chain uses TRBV11-2 with TRBJ2-5; 8 positions match TRBD1. The J segment lost 5 bases and the V segment lost 2 bases, leaving 4 bases of the junction unmatched. Germline lookup yields CDR1 SGHAT and CDR2 FQNNGV. This CDR3 contains 14 residues. The full variable domain, in which reference TRBV11-2 and TRBJ2-5 provide the parts outside the CDR3, is EAGVAQSPRYKIIEKRQSVAFWCNPISGHATLYWYQQILGQGPKLLIQFQNNGVVDDSQLPKDRFSAERLKGVDSTLKIQPAKLEDSAVYLCASSLQGAAETQYFGPGTRLLVL.

DNA of the CDR3: TGTGCCAGTAGTATAGTGGCAGGTTCCTACGAGCAGTACTTC. Its translation: CASSIVAGSYEQYF. V gene TRBV19 combines with J gene TRBJ2-7; D is uncertain. The germline gives CDR1 LNHDA, CDR2 SQIVND (reference sequence). CDR3 length equals 14 residues. Trimming removed 1 base from V and 1 base from J, with 8 bases in between.

The chain links TRBV6-6 to TRBJ2-1; 10 bases align to TRBD1. Losses at the gene ends were 5 bases for V and 3 bases for J; bases not matched to a gene: 7. The length of the CDR3 is 16 residues. CDR1 and CDR2 (germline): MNHNY, SVGAGI (reference sequence). CDR3 residues: CASSPPTGGGYNEQFF. The CDR3 nucleotides are TGTGCCAGCAGTCCACCGACAGGGGGCGGCTACAATGAGCAGTTCTTC.

This sequence joins TRBV2 and TRBJ1-2; D perhaps matches TRBD1 (5 bases). Germline loops: CDR1 SNHLY, CDR2 FYNNEI. With 1 base removed from V and 4 bases from J, the gap between germline ends came to 13 bases. The CDR3 has 15 residues. In nucleotides, the CDR3 is TGTGCCAGCAGTGAAGGGGGCGGCACCACCTATGGCTACACCTTC. Translation: CASSEGGGTTYGYTF.

This clone was recorded only once. The J gene is TRBJ2-3, the V gene TRBV5-1, with 13 bases lining up with TRBD2. The J segment lost 2 bases and the V segment lost 4 bases, leaving 4 bases of the junction unmatched. Germline loops: CDR1 SGHRS, CDR2 YFSETQ. The CDR3 has 16 residues. The CDR3 region has the DNA TGCGCCAGCAGCACGGGACTAGCGGGGACCACAGATACGCAGTATTTT. This translates into CASSTGLAGTTDTQYF. Based on the CDR3 plus reference TRBV5-1 and TRBJ2-3, the full variable domain is KAGVTQTPRYLIKTRGQQVTLSCSPISGHRSVSWYQQTPGQGLQFLFEYFSETQRNKGNFPGRFSGRQFSNSRSEMNVSTLELGDSALYLCASSTGLAGTTDTQYFGPGTRLTVL.

The chain couples TRBV19 to TRBJ1-1; 7 nucleotides align to TRBD1. Unmatched junction bases numbered 10, after V lost 2 bases and J lost 4 bases. This CDR3 spans 16 amino acids. Looked up from germline, CDR1 is LNHDA and CDR2 is SQIVND (reference sequence). The CDR3 DNA follows: TGTGCCAGTAGTATAAACAGGGGTATACAGGGCACTGAAGCTTTCTTT. This codes for CASSINRGIQGTEAFF. Drawing the rest from reference TRBV19 and TRBJ1-1, the complete variable domain is DGGITQSPKYLFRKEGQNVTLSCEQNLNHDAMYWYRQDPGQGLRLIYYSQIVNDFQKGDIAEGYSVSREKKESFPLTVTSAQKNPTAFYLCASSINRGIQGTEAFFGQGTRLTVV.

This clone was counted between two and nine times. This rearrangement joins TRBV7-9 to TRBJ1-1, with D possibly TRBD1 on 6 matching bases. This CDR3 region has 15 residues. Germline lookup yields CDR1 SEHNR and CDR2 FQNEAQ (reference sequence). Between the trimmed V and J ends, which lost 4 bases and 1 base, there was a span of 13 bases. In DNA form, the CDR3 reads TGTGCCAGCAGCTCCTGGACAGAGCCGAACACTGAAGCTTTCTTT. It encodes CASSSWTEPNTEAFF.

A single count supports this clone. The chain uses TRBV2 and TRBJ2-1; 8 bases align to TRBD2. CDR1 is SNHLY, CDR2 FYNNEI, per germline. Trimming took 3 bases from V and 15 from J; bases not matched to a gene: 10. This CDR3 comprises 13 residues. The CDR3 protein is CASSDSVGLVPFF. CDR3 DNA: TGTGCCAGCAGTGATAGTGTGGGACTAGTCCCGTTCTTC.

The CDR3 here is CASSLARRTNEAFF. CDR3 coding DNA: TGTGCCAGCAGCTTGGCTAGGAGGACGAATGAAGCTTTCTTT. The chain employs TRBV5-8 and TRBJ1-1; D is ambiguous. CDR3 length: 14 amino acids. CDR1 is SGHTS, CDR2 YDEGEE, per germline. V dropped 0 bases and J dropped 7 bases, with 13 bases sitting between them.

The chain employs TRBV7-9 and TRBJ2-7; 8 nucleotides align to TRBD2. CDR3 size: 15 residues. Per germline, CDR1 SEHNR and CDR2 FQNEAQ (reference sequence). V was clipped by 4 bases and J by 1 base; unmatched bases: 6. CDR3 amino acids: CASSSPAGGSYEQYF. The DNA of the CDR3 is TGTGCCAGCAGCTCCCCTGCGGGAGGTTCCTACGAGCAGTACTTC.

The chain couples TRBV19 to TRBJ1-2; D gene unclear. CDR3 length equals 12 residues. Trimming shortened V by 7 bases and J by 4 bases, and 10 bases separated the two germline ends. Germline assignment: CDR1 LNHDA and CDR2 SQIVND (reference sequence). CDR3 sequence reads: CASTGNGYGYTF. The CDR3 DNA reads TGTGCCAGTACGGGGAATGGCTATGGCTACACCTTC.

The V and J genes are TRBV7-9 and TRBJ1-1, with D tentatively TRBD1 (5 bases). Germline CDR1 is SEHNR and CDR2 is FQNEAQ (reference sequence). The CDR3 contains 16 residues. V lost 5 bases and J lost 3, with 19 bases in between. The CDR3 protein is CASSTTPGSRDTEAFF. DNA of the CDR3: TGTGCCAGCAGCACGACACCGGGCTCCAGGGACACTGAAGCTTTCTTT.

The chain employs TRBV18 and TRBJ1-4; 7 bases are a match to TRBD1. Trimming took 3 bases from V and 5 from J; bases not matched to a gene: 0. The CDR3 totals 13 residues. The germline V gene encodes CDR1 KGHSH and CDR2 LQKENI. CDR3 protein: CASSPGQNEKLFF. CDR3 bases: TGTGCCAGCTCACCGGGACAGAATGAAAAACTGTTTTTT.

This CDR3 reads CASSLDRANTGELFF. CDR3 coding DNA: TGTGCCAGCAGCTTAGACAGGGCGAACACCGGGGAGCTGTTTTTT. This chain connects TRBV7-9 to TRBJ2-2; D may be TRBD1 (6 bases). The CDR3 runs 15 residues. The V and J ends lost 1 base and 0 bases respectively, with 6 bases between them. In germline, CDR1 is SEHNR, CDR2 FQNEAQ (reference sequence).

The rearrangement uses TRBV19 and TRBJ2-1, with D possibly TRBD2 on 6 matching bases. The CDR3 consists of 14 residues. Deletions cut 1 base from V and 4 bases from J, with 8 bases between. Per germline, CDR1 LNHDA and CDR2 SQIVND (reference sequence). In DNA form, the CDR3 reads TGTGCCAGTAGTATAGGGGGGGATTACAATGAGCAGTTCTTC. Its protein product is CASSIGGDYNEQFF. The complete variable domain, with remaining parts taken from reference TRBV19 and TRBJ2-1, reads DGGITQSPKYLFRKEGQNVTLSCEQNLNHDAMYWYRQDPGQGLRLIYYSQIVNDFQKGDIAEGYSVSREKKESFPLTVTSAQKNPTAFYLCASSIGGDYNEQFFGPGTRLTVL.